These T cell receptor beta chains were read from a single sample in a study of regulatory T cells in long-lasting Graves disease. MiXCR, applied by TCRdb to the multiplex PCR reads, yields one record per CDR3 protein. The repertoire holds 450,000 to 500,000 distinct CDR3 sequences, under 20% seen once, with 12% in the top ten. These data were also filed under a second study, of T cells in Graves' hyperthyroidism and ophthalmopathy.

The sequencing here drew on peripheral blood mononuclear cells (PBMCs), taken at new diagnosis, from a patient treated with antithyroid drugs. The origin of the receptors is a man between 35 and 55 years old with Graves disease. CDR3s include the opening cysteine and the closing phenylalanine or tryptophan. The D gene is left open where the match is weak. Some rows mark clone size as missing; the rest say once, few, many or name a class of expanded clone.

D gene: -; clone size: many; V gene: TRBV4-1; J gene: TRBJ2-1; CDR3 protein: CASSQDPAYNEQFF; CDR3 DNA: TGCGCCAGCAGCCAAGATCCAGCGTACAATGAGCAGTTCTTC
D gene: -; clone size: many; V gene: TRBV18; J gene: TRBJ1-5; CDR3 protein: CASSPEGTTGPQHF; CDR3 DNA: TGTGCCAGCTCACCGGAGGGAACTACAGGGCCCCAGCATTTT
D gene: -; clone size: -; V gene: TRBV24-1; J gene: TRBJ2-5; CDR3 protein: CATSAAETQYF; CDR3 DNA: TGTGCCACCAGTGCTGCGGAGACCCAGTACTTC
D gene: -; clone size: many; V gene: TRBV18; J gene: TRBJ2-5; CDR3 protein: CASSPLIFQETQYF; CDR3 DNA: TGTGCCAGCTCACCCCTGATATTCCAAGAGACCCAGTACTTC
D gene: TRBD1; clone size: -; V gene: TRBV10-3; J gene: TRBJ1-2; CDR3 protein: CAIRTGGKGYTF; CDR3 DNA: TGTGCCATCAGGACAGGGGGCAAGGGCTACACCTTC
D gene: -; clone size: many; V gene: TRBV12-3/TRBV12-4; J gene: TRBJ2-3; CDR3 protein: CASSLAGAKADTQYF; CDR3 DNA: TGTGCCAGCAGTTTAGCGGGAGCTAAGGCAGATACGCAGTATTTT
D gene: TRBD2; clone size: many; V gene: TRBV20-1; J gene: TRBJ2-1; CDR3 protein: CSASRGRAPGNEQFF; CDR3 DNA: TGCAGTGCTAGTCGCGGGAGAGCTCCTGGCAATGAGCAGTTCTTC
D gene: -; clone size: many; V gene: TRBV11-3; J gene: TRBJ1-1; CDR3 protein: CASSLGTATEAFF; CDR3 DNA: TGTGCCAGCAGCTTGGGTACAGCCACTGAAGCTTTCTTT
D gene: TRBD2; clone size: many; V gene: TRBV3-1; J gene: TRBJ2-7; CDR3 protein: CASSPGLSTTYEQYF; CDR3 DNA: TGTGCCAGCAGTCCGGGACTATCCACAACCTACGAGCAGTACTTC
D gene: -; clone size: -; V gene: TRBV19; J gene: TRBJ1-5; CDR3 protein: CASGWAGEDQPQHF; CDR3 DNA: TGTGCCAGTGGCTGGGCAGGGGAGGATCAGCCCCAGCATTTT
D gene: TRBD2; clone size: -; V gene: TRBV9; J gene: TRBJ2-3; CDR3 protein: CASSVAASGHTDTQYF; CDR3 DNA: TGTGCCAGCAGCGTAGCGGCTAGCGGCCACACAGATACGCAGTATTTT
D gene: TRBD2; clone size: -; V gene: TRBV29-1; J gene: TRBJ2-1; CDR3 protein: CSAGGAASGRNEQFF; CDR3 DNA: TGCAGCGCCGGAGGGGCAGCTAGCGGGAGAAATGAGCAGTTCTTC
D gene: TRBD2; clone size: many; V gene: TRBV6-2/TRBV6-3; J gene: TRBJ2-1; CDR3 protein: CASSYLAGTTNNEQFF; CDR3 DNA: TGTGCCAGCAGTTATTTAGCGGGAACCACCAACAATGAGCAGTTCTTC
D gene: -; clone size: few; V gene: TRBV24-1; J gene: TRBJ2-5; CDR3 protein: CATSDPRGGQETQYF; CDR3 DNA: TGTGCCACCAGTGACCCCCGGGGTGGGCAAGAGACCCAGTACTTC
D gene: TRBD2; clone size: many; V gene: TRBV28; J gene: TRBJ2-3; CDR3 protein: CASSFQGGTDTQYF; CDR3 DNA: TGTGCCAGCAGTTTTCAGGGAGGGACAGATACGCAGTATTTT
D gene: TRBD1; clone size: many; V gene: TRBV29-1; J gene: TRBJ1-1; CDR3 protein: CSGSGQMNTEAFF; CDR3 DNA: TGCAGCGGCTCGGGACAGATGAACACTGAAGCTTTCTTT
D gene: -; clone size: many; V gene: TRBV18; J gene: TRBJ2-5; CDR3 protein: CASSPRDTGLETQYF; CDR3 DNA: TGTGCCAGCTCACCGAGAGACACAGGGTTGGAGACCCAGTACTTC
D gene: -; clone size: many; V gene: TRBV27; J gene: TRBJ1-6; CDR3 protein: CASSQGPGRSPLHF; CDR3 DNA: TGTGCCAGCAGTCAGGGCCCAGGGAGATCACCCCTCCACTTT
D gene: -; clone size: -; V gene: TRBV6-4; J gene: TRBJ1-1; CDR3 protein: CATPRQVVEAFF; CDR3 DNA: TGTGCCACACCTCGGCAGGTTGTTGAAGCTTTCTTT
D gene: TRBD2; clone size: -; V gene: TRBV6-1; J gene: TRBJ2-1; CDR3 protein: CASLRTSGRASEQFF; CDR3 DNA: TGTGCCAGCTTACGGACTAGCGGGAGGGCTAGTGAGCAGTTCTTC
D gene: -; clone size: few; V gene: TRBV20-1; J gene: TRBJ2-4; CDR3 protein: CSARVEGQENIQYF; CDR3 DNA: TGCAGTGCTAGAGTGGAGGGGCAGGAAAACATTCAGTACTTC
D gene: -; clone size: many; V gene: TRBV28; J gene: TRBJ2-1; CDR3 protein: CASSFRATATHEQFF; CDR3 DNA: TGTGCCAGCAGTTTTCGGGCGACGGCGACCCATGAGCAGTTCTTC
D gene: TRBD2; clone size: -; V gene: TRBV7-9; J gene: TRBJ2-7; CDR3 protein: CASSLDGRAVEQYF; CDR3 DNA: TGTGCCAGCAGCTTAGACGGGAGGGCCGTCGAGCAGTACTTC
D gene: -; clone size: many; V gene: TRBV12-3/TRBV12-4; J gene: TRBJ1-1; CDR3 protein: CASSLGGVGGWTEAFF; CDR3 DNA: TGTGCCAGCAGTTTAGGGGGGGTTGGGGGTTGGACTGAAGCTTTCTTT
D gene: -; clone size: -; V gene: TRBV12-5; J gene: TRBJ1-2; CDR3 protein: CASGLGPDGYTF; CDR3 DNA: TGTGCTAGTGGTCTTGGACCAGATGGCTACACCTTC
D gene: TRBD1; clone size: few; V gene: TRBV7-9; J gene: TRBJ2-2; CDR3 protein: CASSLARQGFVSAGELFF; CDR3 DNA: TGTGCCAGCAGCTTAGCTCGACAGGGGTTCGTCAGCGCCGGGGAGCTGTTTTTT
D gene: -; clone size: many; V gene: TRBV10-2; J gene: TRBJ2-2; CDR3 protein: CASSWETTGELFF; CDR3 DNA: TGCGCCAGCAGTTGGGAGACCACCGGGGAGCTGTTTTTT
D gene: -; clone size: many; V gene: TRBV5-1; J gene: TRBJ2-1; CDR3 protein: CASSLEVEQFF; CDR3 DNA: TGTGCCAGCAGCTTGGAGGTTGAGCAGTTCTTC
D gene: TRBD2; clone size: many; V gene: TRBV20-1; J gene: TRBJ2-1; CDR3 protein: CSADSGRAYNEQFF; CDR3 DNA: TGCAGTGCCGATAGCGGGAGGGCCTACAATGAGCAGTTCTTC
D gene: TRBD2; clone size: many; V gene: TRBV20-1; J gene: TRBJ2-3; CDR3 protein: CSATPSPLAGTDTQYF; CDR3 DNA: TGCAGTGCTACCCCTAGCCCACTAGCGGGAACAGATACGCAGTATTTT
D gene: TRBD1; clone size: few; V gene: TRBV29-1; J gene: TRBJ2-1; CDR3 protein: CSVEEGDRVREQFF; CDR3 DNA: TGCAGCGTTGAGGAGGGGGACAGGGTGAGGGAGCAGTTCTTC
D gene: -; clone size: many; V gene: TRBV11-2; J gene: TRBJ2-7; CDR3 protein: CASTVTAERVYEQYF; CDR3 DNA: TGTGCCAGCACCGTGACCGCAGAGCGGGTCTACGAGCAGTACTTC
D gene: -; clone size: many; V gene: TRBV6-1; J gene: TRBJ2-7; CDR3 protein: CASSYLQGISYEQYF; CDR3 DNA: TGTGCCAGCAGCTATCTGCAGGGTATTTCCTACGAGCAGTACTTC
D gene: -; clone size: -; V gene: TRBV2; J gene: TRBJ1-1; CDR3 protein: CASTEYELDGAFF; CDR3 DNA: TGTGCCAGCACCGAGTATGAGTTGGACGGAGCTTTCTTT
D gene: -; clone size: -; V gene: TRBV19; J gene: TRBJ1-3; CDR3 protein: CASSIDGSSGNTIYF; CDR3 DNA: TGTGCCAGTAGTATAGATGGCAGCTCTGGAAACACCATATATTTT
D gene: TRBD2; clone size: few; V gene: TRBV28; J gene: TRBJ2-3; CDR3 protein: CASSPRDRKGLAGGRDTQYF; CDR3 DNA: TGTGCCAGCAGTCCGCGGGACCGAAAGGGACTAGCGGGAGGGAGAGATACGCAGTATTTT
D gene: -; clone size: few; V gene: TRBV12-3/TRBV12-4; J gene: TRBJ2-3; CDR3 protein: CASSPDLRITDTQYF; CDR3 DNA: TGTGCCAGCAGTCCCGATCTGCGTATCACAGATACGCAGTATTTT
D gene: -; clone size: few; V gene: TRBV6-1; J gene: TRBJ1-4; CDR3 protein: CASRSRTDLTNEKLFF; CDR3 DNA: TGTGCCAGCAGATCTAGGACAGACTTAACTAATGAAAAACTGTTTTTT
D gene: TRBD1; clone size: -; V gene: TRBV9; J gene: TRBJ2-7; CDR3 protein: CASSVTPGGASYEQYF; CDR3 DNA: TGTGCCAGCAGCGTGACCCCAGGGGGCGCCTCCTACGAGCAGTACTTC
D gene: TRBD2; clone size: few; V gene: TRBV12-3/TRBV12-4; J gene: TRBJ2-1; CDR3 protein: CASSLALGLADYNEQFF; CDR3 DNA: TGTGCCAGCAGTTTAGCGCTTGGACTAGCAGATTACAATGAGCAGTTCTTC